This paragraph reports one T cell receptor beta chain. Its matching antigen is unknown. This entry is derived from a study of cytomegalovirus exposure and HLA in healthy donors. Study-wide points: Later findings reportedly placed an Asian-associated ancestry cluster below the approximately 630-donor mean for N-insertions. Despite most TCR sequences being rare, some public TCRs occurred in many donors.

In the PCR, 60 Vbeta and 13 Jbeta primers were used. Method: immunoSEQ multiplex PCR; TCRdb's copy keeps in-frame clones and lacks some. This sample has 150,000 to 200,000 clones, with 65% to 70% found just once. The TCR sequence derives from a man aged 25-45 years in good health and CMV-seropositive. Material for sequencing was PBMCs.

This CDR3 reads CASSLGQFGNTIYF. The CDR3 DNA follows: TGTGCCAGCAGTTTAGGACAGTTCGGAAACACCATATATTTT. The V and J genes are TRBV28 and TRBJ1-3, with D possibly being TRBD1 (6 bases). The CDR3 extends over 14 amino acids. With 2 bases removed from V and 4 bases from J, the gap between germline ends came to 9 bases. Germline-derived CDR1 and CDR2 are MDHEN and SYDVKM.